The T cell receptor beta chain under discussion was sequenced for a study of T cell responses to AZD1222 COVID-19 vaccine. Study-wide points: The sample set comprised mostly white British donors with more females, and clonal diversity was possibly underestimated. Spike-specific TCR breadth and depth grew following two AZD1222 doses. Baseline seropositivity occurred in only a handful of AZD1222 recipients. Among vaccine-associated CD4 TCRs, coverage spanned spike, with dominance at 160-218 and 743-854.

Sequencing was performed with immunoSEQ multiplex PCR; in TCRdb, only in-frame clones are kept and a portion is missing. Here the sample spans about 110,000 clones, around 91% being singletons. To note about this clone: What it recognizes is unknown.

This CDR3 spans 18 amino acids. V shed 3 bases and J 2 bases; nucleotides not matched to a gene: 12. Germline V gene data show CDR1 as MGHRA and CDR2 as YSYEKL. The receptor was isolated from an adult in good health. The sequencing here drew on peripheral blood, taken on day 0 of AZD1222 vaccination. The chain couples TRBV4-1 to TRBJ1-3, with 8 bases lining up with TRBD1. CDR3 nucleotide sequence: TGCGCCAGCAGCCACCCTAATCTGGACAGGGCGGCTGGAAACACCATATATTTT. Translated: CASSHPNLDRAAGNTIYF.